This T cell receptor beta chain stems from a study of blood T cell repertoires in COVID-19. Repertoires were generated with immunoSEQ multiplex PCR, while TCRdb's copy carries only in-frame clones and drops some. Here the sample spans over 100,000 clones, around 88% being singletons. This CDR3 is 14 amino acids long. The germline V gene has CDR1 KGHSH and CDR2 LQKENI. Trimming left V 0 bases short and J 6 bases short, with 11 bases between. Sequences were obtained from peripheral blood. V gene TRBV18 combines with J gene TRBJ1-2; D possibly corresponds to TRBD1 (5 bases). This TCR was sampled from a man between 45 and 60 years old with acute or convalescent COVID-19. DNA for the CDR3: TGTGCCAGCTCACCACCTCAGGGTTCGGATGGCTACACCTTC. Translation: CASSPPQGSDGYTF.